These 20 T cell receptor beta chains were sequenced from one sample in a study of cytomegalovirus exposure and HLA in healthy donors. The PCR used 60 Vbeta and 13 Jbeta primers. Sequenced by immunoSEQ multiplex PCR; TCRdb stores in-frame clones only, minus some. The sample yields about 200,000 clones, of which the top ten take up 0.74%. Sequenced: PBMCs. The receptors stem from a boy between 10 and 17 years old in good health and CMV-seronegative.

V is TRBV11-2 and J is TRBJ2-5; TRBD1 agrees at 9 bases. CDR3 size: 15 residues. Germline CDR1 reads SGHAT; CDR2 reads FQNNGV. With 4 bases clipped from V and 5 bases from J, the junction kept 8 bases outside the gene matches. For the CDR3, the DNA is TGTGCCAGCAGCTCCACGACAGGGGGTCGCGAGACCCAGTACTTC. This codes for CASSSTTGGRETQYF.

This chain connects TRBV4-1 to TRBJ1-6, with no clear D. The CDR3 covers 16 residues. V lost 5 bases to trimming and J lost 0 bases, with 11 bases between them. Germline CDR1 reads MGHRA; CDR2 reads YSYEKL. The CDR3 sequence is CASSTPGSSYNSPLHF. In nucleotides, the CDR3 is TGCGCCAGCAGCACCCCAGGAAGCTCCTATAATTCACCCCTCCACTTT.

CDR3 protein: CASSRQMTGYTF. CDR3 DNA: TGTGCCAGCAGTCGACAGATGACGGGCTACACCTTC. V usage is TRBV6-5 and J usage is TRBJ1-2, with a tentative D call TRBD1 (5 bases). V shed 5 bases and J shed 8 bases, with 12 bases lying between them. This CDR3 is built from 12 residues. The germline gives CDR1 MNHEY, CDR2 SVGAGI.

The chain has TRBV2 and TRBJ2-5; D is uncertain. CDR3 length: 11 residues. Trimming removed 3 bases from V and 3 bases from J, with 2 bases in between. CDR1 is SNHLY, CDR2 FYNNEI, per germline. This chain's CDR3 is CASSDEETQYF. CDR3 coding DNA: TGTGCCAGCAGTGACGAAGAGACCCAGTACTTC.

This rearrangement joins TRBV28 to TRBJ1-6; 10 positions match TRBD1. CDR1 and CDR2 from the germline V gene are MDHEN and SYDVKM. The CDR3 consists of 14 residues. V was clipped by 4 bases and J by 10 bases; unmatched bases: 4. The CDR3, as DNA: TGTGCCAGCAGTTACGGGACAGGGGTGTCACCCCTCCACTTT. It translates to CASSYGTGVSPLHF. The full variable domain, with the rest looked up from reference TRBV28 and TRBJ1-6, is DVKVTQSSRYLVKRTGEKVFLECVQDMDHENMFWYRQDPGLGLRLIYFSYDVKMKEKGDIPEGYSVSREKKERFSLILESASTNQTSMYLCASSYGTGVSPLHFGNGTRLTVT.

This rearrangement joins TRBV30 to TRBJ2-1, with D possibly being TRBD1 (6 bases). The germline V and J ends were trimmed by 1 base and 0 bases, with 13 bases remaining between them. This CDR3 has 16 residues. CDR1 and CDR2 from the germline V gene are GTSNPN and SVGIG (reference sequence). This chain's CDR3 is CAWSDWDIYSYNEQFF. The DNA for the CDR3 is TGTGCCTGGAGTGACTGGGACATTTACTCCTACAATGAGCAGTTCTTC.

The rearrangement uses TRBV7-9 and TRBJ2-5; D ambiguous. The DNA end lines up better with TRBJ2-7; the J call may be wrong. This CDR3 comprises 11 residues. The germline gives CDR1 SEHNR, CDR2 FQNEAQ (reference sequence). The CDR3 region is CASSELNEQYF. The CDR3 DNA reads TGTGCCAGCAGCGAACTCAACGAGCAGTACTTC.

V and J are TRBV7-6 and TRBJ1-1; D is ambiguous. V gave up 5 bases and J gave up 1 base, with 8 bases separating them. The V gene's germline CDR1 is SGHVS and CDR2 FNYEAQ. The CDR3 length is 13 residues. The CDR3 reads CASSPYRNTEAFF. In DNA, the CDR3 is TGTGCCAGCAGCCCCTACCGGAACACTGAAGCTTTCTTT. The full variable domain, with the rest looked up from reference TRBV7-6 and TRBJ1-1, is GAGVSQSPRYKVTKRGQDVALRCDPISGHVSLYWYRQALGQGPEFLTYFNYEAQQDKSGLPNDRFSAERPEGSISTLTIQRTEQRDSAMYRCASSPYRNTEAFFGQGTRLTVV.

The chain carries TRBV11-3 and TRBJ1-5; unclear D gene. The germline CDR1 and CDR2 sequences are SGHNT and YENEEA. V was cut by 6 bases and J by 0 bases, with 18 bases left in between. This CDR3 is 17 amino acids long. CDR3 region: CASRRRPVNYSNQPQHF. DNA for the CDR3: TGTGCCAGCAGGCGACGGCCGGTCAACTATAGCAATCAGCCCCAGCATTTT.

The CDR3 nucleotides read TGTGCCAGCAACCTATGGGACAGGGGGATGAAAGAGACCCAGTACTTC. Amino acid sequence: CASNLWDRGMKETQYF. J is TRBJ2-5 and V is TRBV7-9; 11 nucleotides agree with TRBD1. This CDR3 has 16 amino acids. The germline gives CDR1 SEHNR, CDR2 FQNEAQ (reference sequence). V lost 7 bases, J lost 3 bases, and 10 bases stayed unmatched.

The CDR3 DNA is TGCGCCAGCAGCCCGCAGTGGAATGAGCAGTTCTTC. It encodes CASSPQWNEQFF. This chain uses TRBV5-1 with TRBJ2-1; no firm D call. The germline V and J ends were trimmed by 4 bases and 7 bases, with 9 bases remaining between them. The CDR3 runs to 12 residues. Germline CDR1 reads SGHRS; CDR2 reads YFSETQ.

The CDR3 DNA follows: TGTGCCAGCAGCCAGGGACAGGGAACTGGCACTGAAGCTTTCTTT. It translates to CASSQGQGTGTEAFF. The chain couples TRBV4-2 to TRBJ1-1; 9 nucleotides align to TRBD1. The V gene's germline CDR1 is LGHNA and CDR2 YNFKEQ. With 3 bases clipped from V and 4 bases from J, the junction kept 6 bases outside the gene matches. The CDR3 spans 15 residues.

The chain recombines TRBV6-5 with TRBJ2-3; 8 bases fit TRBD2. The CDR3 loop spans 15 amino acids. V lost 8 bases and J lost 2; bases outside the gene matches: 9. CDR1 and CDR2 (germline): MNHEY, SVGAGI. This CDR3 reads CASASSGAATDTQYF. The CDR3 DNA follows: TGTGCCAGCGCCAGTAGCGGGGCCGCCACAGATACGCAGTATTTT.

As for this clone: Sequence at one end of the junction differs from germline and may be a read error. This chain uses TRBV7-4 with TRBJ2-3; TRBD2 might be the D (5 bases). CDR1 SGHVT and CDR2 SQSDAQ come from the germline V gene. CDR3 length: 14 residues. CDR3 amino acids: CASSPRGLAEQFNF. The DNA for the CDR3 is TGTGCCAGCAGCCCCCGGGGTTTGGCAGAACAATTCAATTTT.

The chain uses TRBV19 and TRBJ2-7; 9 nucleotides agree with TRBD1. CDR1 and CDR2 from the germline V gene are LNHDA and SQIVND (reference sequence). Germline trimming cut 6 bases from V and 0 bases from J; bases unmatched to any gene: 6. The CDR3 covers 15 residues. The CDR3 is CASSHPGQGSYEQYF. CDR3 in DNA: TGTGCCAGTAGCCACCCGGGACAGGGCTCCTACGAGCAGTACTTC.

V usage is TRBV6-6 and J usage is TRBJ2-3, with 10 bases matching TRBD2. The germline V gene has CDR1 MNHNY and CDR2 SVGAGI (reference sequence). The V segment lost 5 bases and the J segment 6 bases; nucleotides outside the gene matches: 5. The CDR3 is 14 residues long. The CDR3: CASSSGGASDTQYF. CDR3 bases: TGTGCCAGCAGTAGCGGGGGGGCCTCGGATACGCAGTATTTT.

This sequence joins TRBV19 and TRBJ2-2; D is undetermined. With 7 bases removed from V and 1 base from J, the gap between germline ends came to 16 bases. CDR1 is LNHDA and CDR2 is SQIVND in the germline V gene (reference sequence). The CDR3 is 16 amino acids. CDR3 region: CASNPAESVNTGELFF. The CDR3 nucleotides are TGTGCCAGTAACCCGGCGGAGAGTGTGAACACCGGGGAGCTGTTTTTT.

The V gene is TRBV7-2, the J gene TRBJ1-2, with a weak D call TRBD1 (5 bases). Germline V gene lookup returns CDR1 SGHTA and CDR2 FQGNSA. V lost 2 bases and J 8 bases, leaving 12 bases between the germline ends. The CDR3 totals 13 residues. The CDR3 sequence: CASSLKAGQGYTF. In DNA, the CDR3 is TGTGCCAGCAGCTTAAAGGCAGGGCAAGGCTACACCTTC.

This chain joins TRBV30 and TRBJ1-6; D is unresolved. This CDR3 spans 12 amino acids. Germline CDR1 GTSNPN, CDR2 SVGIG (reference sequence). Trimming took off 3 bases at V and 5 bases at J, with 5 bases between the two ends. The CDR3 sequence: CAWRTNNSPLHF. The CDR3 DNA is TGTGCCTGGAGAACAAATAATTCACCCCTCCACTTT. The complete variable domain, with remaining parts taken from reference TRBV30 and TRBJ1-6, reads SQTIHQWPATLVQPVGSPLSLECTVEGTSNPNLYWYRQAAGRGLQLLFYSVGIGQISSEVPQNLSASRPQDRQFILSSKKLLLSDSGFYLCAWRTNNSPLHFGNGTRLTVT.

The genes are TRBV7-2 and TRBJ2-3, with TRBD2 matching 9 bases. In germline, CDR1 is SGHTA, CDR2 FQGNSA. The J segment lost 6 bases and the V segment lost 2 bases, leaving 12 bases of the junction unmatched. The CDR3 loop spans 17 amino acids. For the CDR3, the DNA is TGTGCCAGCAGCTTAATGGGGCGGGGGGGCCTCGCCGATACGCAGTATTTT. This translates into CASSLMGRGGLADTQYF. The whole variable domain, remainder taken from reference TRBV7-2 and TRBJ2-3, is GAGVSQSPSNKVTEKGKDVELRCDPISGHTALYWYRQSLGQGLEFLIYFQGNSAPDKSGLPSDRFSAERTGGSVSTLTIQRTQQEDSAVYLCASSLMGRGGLADTQYFGPGTRLTVL.